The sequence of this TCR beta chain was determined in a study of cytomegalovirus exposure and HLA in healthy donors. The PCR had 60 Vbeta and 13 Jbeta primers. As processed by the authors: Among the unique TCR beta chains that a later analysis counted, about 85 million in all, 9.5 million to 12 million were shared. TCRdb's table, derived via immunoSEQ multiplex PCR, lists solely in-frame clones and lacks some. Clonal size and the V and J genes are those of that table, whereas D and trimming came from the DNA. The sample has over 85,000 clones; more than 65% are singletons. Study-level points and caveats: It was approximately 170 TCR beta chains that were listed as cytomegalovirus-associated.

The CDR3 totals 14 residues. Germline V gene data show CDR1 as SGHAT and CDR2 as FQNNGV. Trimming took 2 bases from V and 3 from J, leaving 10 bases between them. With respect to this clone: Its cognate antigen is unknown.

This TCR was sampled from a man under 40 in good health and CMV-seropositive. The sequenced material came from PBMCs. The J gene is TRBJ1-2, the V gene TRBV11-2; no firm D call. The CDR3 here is CASSLREGYYGYTF. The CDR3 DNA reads TGTGCCAGCAGCTTACGGGAAGGCTACTATGGCTACACCTTC.